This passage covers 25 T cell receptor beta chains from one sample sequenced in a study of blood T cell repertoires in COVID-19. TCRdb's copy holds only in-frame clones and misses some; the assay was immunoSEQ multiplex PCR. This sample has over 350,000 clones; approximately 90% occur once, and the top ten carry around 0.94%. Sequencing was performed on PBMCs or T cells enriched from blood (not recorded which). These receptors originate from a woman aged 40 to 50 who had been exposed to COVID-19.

CDR3 sequence (DNA): TGTGCCAGCAGCTTAGTTAGCCGGGGTTACGGAAACACCATATATTTT. It yields the protein CASSLVSRGYGNTIYF. The chain is built from TRBV7-6 and TRBJ1-3, with D hard to call. Between the trimmed V and J ends, which lost 1 base and 4 bases, there was a span of 14 bases. This CDR3 comprises 16 residues. The germline V gene has CDR1 SGHVS and CDR2 FNYEAQ.

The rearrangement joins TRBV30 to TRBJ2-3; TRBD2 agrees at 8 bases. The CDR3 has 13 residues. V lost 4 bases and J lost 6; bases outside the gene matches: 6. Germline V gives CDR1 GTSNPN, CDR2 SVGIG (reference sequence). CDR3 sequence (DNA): TGTGCCTGGATGACTAGCGAGGCGGATACGCAGTATTTT. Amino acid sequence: CAWMTSEADTQYF. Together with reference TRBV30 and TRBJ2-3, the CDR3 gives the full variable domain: SQTIHQWPATLVQPVGSPLSLECTVEGTSNPNLYWYRQAAGRGLQLLFYSVGIGQISSEVPQNLSASRPQDRQFILSSKKLLLSDSGFYLCAWMTSEADTQYFGPGTRLTVL.

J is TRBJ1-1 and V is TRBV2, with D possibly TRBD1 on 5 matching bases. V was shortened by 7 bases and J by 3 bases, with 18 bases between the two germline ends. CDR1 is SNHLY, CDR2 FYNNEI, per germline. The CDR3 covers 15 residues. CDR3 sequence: CASKGLSLGDTEAFF. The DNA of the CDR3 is TGTGCCAGCAAAGGGCTTTCCCTAGGGGACACTGAAGCTTTCTTT.

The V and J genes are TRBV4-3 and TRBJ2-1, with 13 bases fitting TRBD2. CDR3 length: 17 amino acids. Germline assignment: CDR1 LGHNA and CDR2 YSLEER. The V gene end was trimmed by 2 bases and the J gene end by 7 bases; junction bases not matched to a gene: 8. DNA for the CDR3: TGCGCCAGCAGCCAACAGATCCGGACTAGCGGGAGAAATGAGCAGTTCTTC. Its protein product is CASSQQIRTSGRNEQFF.

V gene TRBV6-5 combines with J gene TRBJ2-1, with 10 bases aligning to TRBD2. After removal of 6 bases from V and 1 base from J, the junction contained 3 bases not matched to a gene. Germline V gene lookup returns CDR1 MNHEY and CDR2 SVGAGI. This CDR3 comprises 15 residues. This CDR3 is CASRRTSGSYNEQFF. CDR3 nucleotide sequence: TGTGCCAGCAGGCGGACTAGCGGATCCTACAATGAGCAGTTCTTC.

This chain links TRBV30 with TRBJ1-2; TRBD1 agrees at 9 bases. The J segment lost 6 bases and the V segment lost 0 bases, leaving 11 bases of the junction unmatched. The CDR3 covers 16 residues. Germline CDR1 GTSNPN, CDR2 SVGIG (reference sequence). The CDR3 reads CAWSVARTGVIHGYTF. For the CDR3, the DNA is TGTGCCTGGAGTGTAGCCCGGACAGGGGTTATACATGGCTACACCTTC.

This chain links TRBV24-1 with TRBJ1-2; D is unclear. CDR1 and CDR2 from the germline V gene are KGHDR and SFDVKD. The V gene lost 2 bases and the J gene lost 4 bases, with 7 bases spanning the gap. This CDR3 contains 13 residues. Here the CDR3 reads CATSDSGVYGYTF. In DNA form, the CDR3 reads TGTGCCACCAGTGATTCCGGGGTCTATGGCTACACCTTC.

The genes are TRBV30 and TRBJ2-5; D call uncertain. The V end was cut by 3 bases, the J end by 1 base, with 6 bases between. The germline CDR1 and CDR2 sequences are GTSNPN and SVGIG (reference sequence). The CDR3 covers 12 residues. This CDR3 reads CAWRLTQETQYF. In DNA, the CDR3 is TGTGCCTGGAGACTAACCCAAGAGACCCAGTACTTC.

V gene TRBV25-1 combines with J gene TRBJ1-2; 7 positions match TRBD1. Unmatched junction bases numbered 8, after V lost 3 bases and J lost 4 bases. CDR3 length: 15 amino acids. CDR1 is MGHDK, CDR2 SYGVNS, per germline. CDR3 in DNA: TGTGCCAGCAGTGACCCGGGGACAGCCAGCTATGGCTACACCTTC. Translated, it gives CASSDPGTASYGYTF.

CDR3 sequence reads: CSVGYGGLDTQYF. The CDR3 DNA reads as TGCAGCGTTGGATACGGGGGTTTGGATACGCAGTATTTT. The V and J genes are TRBV29-1 and TRBJ2-3; weak D call: TRBD2 (6 bases). Germline loops: CDR1 SQVTM, CDR2 ANQGSEA. V dropped 4 bases and J dropped 6 bases, with 14 bases sitting between them. This CDR3 spans 13 amino acids.

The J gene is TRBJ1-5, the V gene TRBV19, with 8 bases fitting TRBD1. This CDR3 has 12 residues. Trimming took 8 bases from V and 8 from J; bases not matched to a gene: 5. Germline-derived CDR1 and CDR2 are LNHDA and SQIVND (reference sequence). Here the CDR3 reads CASRQGREPQHF. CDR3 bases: TGTGCCAGTCGACAGGGGAGGGAGCCCCAGCATTTT.

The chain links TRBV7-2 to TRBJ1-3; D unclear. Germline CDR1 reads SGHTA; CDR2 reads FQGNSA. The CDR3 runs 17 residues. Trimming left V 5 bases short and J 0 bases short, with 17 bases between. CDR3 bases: TGTGCCAGCAGCCACTATGGCCGTTTAGTCTCTGGAAACACCATATATTTT. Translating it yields CASSHYGRLVSGNTIYF. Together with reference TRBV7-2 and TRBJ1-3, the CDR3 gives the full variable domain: GAGVSQSPSNKVTEKGKDVELRCDPISGHTALYWYRQSLGQGLEFLIYFQGNSAPDKSGLPSDRFSAERTGGSVSTLTIQRTQQEDSAVYLCASSHYGRLVSGNTIYFGEGSWLTVV.

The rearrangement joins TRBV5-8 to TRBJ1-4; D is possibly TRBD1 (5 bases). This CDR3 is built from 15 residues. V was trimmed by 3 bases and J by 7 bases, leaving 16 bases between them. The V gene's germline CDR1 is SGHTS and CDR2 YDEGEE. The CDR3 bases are TGTGCCAGCAGCTCTCTCTCGGGGGGTACTGAAAAACTGTTTTTT. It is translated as CASSSLSGGTEKLFF.

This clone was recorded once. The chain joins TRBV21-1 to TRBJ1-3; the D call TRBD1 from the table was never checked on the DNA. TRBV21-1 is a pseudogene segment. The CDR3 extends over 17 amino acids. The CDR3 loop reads CASSKWGAGGPGNTIYF. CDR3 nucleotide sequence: TGTGCCAGCAGCAAATGGGGTGCAGGGGGCCCTGGAAACACCATATATTTT.

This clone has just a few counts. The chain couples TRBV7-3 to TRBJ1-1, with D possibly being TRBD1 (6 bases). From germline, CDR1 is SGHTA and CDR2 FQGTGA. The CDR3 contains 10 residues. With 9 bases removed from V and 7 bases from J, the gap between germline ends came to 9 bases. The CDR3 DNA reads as TGTGCCAGTGTCAGGGGTGAAGCTTTCTTT. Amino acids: CASVRGEAFF.

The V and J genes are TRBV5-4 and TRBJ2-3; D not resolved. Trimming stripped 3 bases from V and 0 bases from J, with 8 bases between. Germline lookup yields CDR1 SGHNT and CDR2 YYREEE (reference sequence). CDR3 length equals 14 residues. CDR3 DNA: TGTGCCAGCAGCTACCCAGGAAGCACAGATACGCAGTATTTT. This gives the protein CASSYPGSTDTQYF.

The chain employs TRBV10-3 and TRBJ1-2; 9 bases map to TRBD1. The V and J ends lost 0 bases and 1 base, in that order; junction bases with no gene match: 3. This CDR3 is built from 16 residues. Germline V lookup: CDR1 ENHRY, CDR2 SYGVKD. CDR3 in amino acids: CAISESGGQGNYGYTF. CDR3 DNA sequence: TGTGCCATCAGTGAGTCAGGGGGACAGGGTAACTATGGCTACACCTTC.

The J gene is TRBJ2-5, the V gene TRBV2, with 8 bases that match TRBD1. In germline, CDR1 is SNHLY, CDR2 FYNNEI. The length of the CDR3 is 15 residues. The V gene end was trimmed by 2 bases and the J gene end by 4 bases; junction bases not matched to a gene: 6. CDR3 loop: CASSESSGGGETQYF. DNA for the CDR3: TGTGCCAGCAGTGAATCGTCAGGGGGCGGAGAGACCCAGTACTTC.

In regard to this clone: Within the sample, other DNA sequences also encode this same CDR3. The DNA of the CDR3 is TGTGCCAGCAGCTTGGAAACGGCTAACTATGGCTACACCTTC. It is translated as CASSLETANYGYTF. This rearrangement joins TRBV5-6 to TRBJ1-2; D unresolved. Trimming left V 0 bases short and J 0 bases short, with 6 bases between. The germline gives CDR1 SGHDT, CDR2 YYEEEE. The CDR3 loop spans 14 amino acids.

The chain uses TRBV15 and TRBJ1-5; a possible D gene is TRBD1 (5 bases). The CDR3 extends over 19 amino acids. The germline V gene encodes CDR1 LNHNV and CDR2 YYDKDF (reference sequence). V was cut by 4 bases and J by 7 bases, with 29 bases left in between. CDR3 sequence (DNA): TGTGCCACCAGCAAAACCCCAAGGAGCGGGACTGCAGGTGTACAGCCCCAGCATTTT. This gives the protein CATSKTPRSGTAGVQPQHF.

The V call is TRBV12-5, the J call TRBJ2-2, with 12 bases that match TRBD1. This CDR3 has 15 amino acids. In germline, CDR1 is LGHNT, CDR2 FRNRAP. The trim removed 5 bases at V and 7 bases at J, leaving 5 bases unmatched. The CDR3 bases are TGTGCTAGTGGTGCGGGACAGGGGGCAGTCGGGGAGCTGTTTTTT. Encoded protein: CASGAGQGAVGELFF.

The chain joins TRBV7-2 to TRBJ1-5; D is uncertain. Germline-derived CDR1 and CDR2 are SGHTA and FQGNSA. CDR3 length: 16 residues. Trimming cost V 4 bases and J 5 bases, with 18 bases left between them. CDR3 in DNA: TGTGCCAGCAGCTCCCATCCCCGGGAGCCGTATCAGCCCCAGCATTTT. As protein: CASSSHPREPYQPQHF.

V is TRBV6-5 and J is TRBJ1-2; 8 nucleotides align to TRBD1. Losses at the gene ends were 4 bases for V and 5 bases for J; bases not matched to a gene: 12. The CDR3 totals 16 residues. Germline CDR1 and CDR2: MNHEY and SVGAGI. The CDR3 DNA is TGTGCCAGCAGTTCTCCCTCCTCAGGGGGCGGGTATGGCTACACCTTC. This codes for CASSSPSSGGGYGYTF.

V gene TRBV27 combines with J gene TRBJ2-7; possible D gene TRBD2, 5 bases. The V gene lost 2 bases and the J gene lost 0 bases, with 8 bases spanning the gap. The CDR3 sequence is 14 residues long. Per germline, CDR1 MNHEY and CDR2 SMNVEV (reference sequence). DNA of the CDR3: TGTGCCAGCAGTTTACATGAGGGCTCCTACGAGCAGTACTTC. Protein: CASSLHEGSYEQYF.

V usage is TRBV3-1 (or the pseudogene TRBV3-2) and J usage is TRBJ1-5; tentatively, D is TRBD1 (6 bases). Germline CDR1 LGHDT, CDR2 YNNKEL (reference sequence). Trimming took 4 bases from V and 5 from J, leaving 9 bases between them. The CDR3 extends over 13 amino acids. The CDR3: CASSPAGDQPQHF. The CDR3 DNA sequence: TGTGCCAGCAGCCCGGCAGGGGATCAGCCCCAGCATTTT.